This TCR beta chain was captured by sequencing in a study of regulatory T cells in long-lasting Graves disease. Time point indicated: persistent/refractory GD, antithyroid drugs over 5 years with positive TRAb. The authors made the TCR library using RNA they extracted from PBMCs. This clonotype showed up many times. Construction of the TCR beta libraries employed iRepertoire HTBI primers in conjunction with Arm-PCR of CDR3 regions. TCRdb re-called the multiplex PCR reads with MiXCR, one entry per CDR3 protein. The data show around 460,000 distinct CDR3 sequences, about 20% seen once. V was pared by 6 bases and J by 5 bases, with 8 bases of the junction left unmatched. Germline V gene sequence: CDR1 SNHLY, CDR2 FYNNEI. CDR3 length: 14 amino acids.

The genes are TRBV2 and TRBJ2-5; 8 nucleotides match TRBD2. Sample: peripheral blood mononuclear cells (PBMCs), taken when the disease was refractory, from a patient treated with antithyroid drugs. The receptor was derived from a female donor with Graves disease. The chain's CDR3 is CASSENGGVETQYF. In DNA, the CDR3 is TGTGCCAGCAGCGAGAACGGGGGGGTTGAGACCCAGTACTTC.